This entry concerns a single T cell receptor (beta chain). Its cognate antigen has yet to be identified. It has no much larger one-base neighbor in the sample; base qualities were not kept. This entry comes from a study of cytomegalovirus exposure and HLA in healthy donors listed by TCRdb under 2017. For the wider study: An earlier analysis of roughly 630 of the donors reported 250 to 300 Gb of sequence data and more than 90 million unique TCR beta sequences from about 200 million T cells. Among about 410 genotyped donors of the cohort, an average of approximately 240,000 unique TCR beta nucleotide sequences was sequenced per donor, of which about 19% were non-productive. Alongside the repertoire data, information on donor age, sex, ethnicity and CMV serostatus was compiled. In the later analysis, no new phenotypic data were used to find candidate immune exposures; instead, reliance was placed on TCR beta sequences and their occurrence across donors. To predict cytomegalovirus infection status, the study brought together high-throughput TCR immunosequencing, statistical association of individual TCRs with disease status, and machine learning. The study profiled the T cell repertoires of hundreds of subjects by immunosequencing and related them to cytomegalovirus serostatus. In a later genetic analysis, genome-wide SNP genotypes for about three fifths of the roughly 670 donors were used, and that subset was treated as a discovery cohort. About 300 gigabases of sequencing data and 80 million or so unique TCR sequences were included in an early release covering over 600 HLA-typed donors. Of the roughly 400 genotyped donors, approximately 83% fell in the genetic ancestry cluster associated with self-reported Caucasian donors. Every repertoire in the discovery cohort had been generated on one and the same sequencing platform. An earlier analysis of 500 to 650 of the donors applied high-throughput TCR beta sequencing to assess whether each TCR beta V gene segment acted as functional or pseudogenic. HLA typing covered class I and class II loci at four-digit resolution. The number of typed donors differed by locus: about 629-630 for A, B, C, DRB1 and DQB1; 500 to 550 for DQA1; 606 for DPA1; and about 470 for DPB1. The aim of the study was to test whether cataloging public T cell receptors could identify signatures of past pathogen exposure. A later analysis re-examined previously published TCR beta repertoires from several hundred donors and added high-resolution HLA genotyping to investigate patterns of TCR occurrence. Several DR-DQ haplotypes were treated as single units for association and clustering because of strong linkage in the cohort. Besides the first cohort of hundreds of subjects, a separate validation cohort made up of some 110 different subjects was used. Overall study outcomes, separate from this receptor: In a later analysis, most CMV-associated TCR beta chains were found to appear HLA-restricted, with HLA associations seemingly driven largely by CMV exposure. In a later analysis, HLA-associated TCR beta chains were found to be more clonally expanded and to have lower generation probabilities than equally common non-associated chains. Seventeen rarely observed V segments, including chromosome 9 orphons, were excluded from the earlier analysis of approximately 600 of the donors because counts were too low. Only TCR beta chains were sequenced in this cohort, and the absence of alpha or paired-chain data limited detectable features. While some public TCRs were present in many individuals, most TCR sequences turned up only very rarely across donors. The authors suggested that the approach could potentially be generalized to other disease states and immunological phenotypes. Strong co-occurrence of HLA alleles, especially DR and DQ, made assigning TCR associations to individual alleles difficult. A cluster of highly shared sequence variants was judged likely to be a technical artifact of the sequencing pipeline. The study gave a list of about 150 TCR beta chains associated with cytomegalovirus. In a later analysis, several top co-occurrence clusters were reported to appear linked to parvovirus B19, influenza, CMV and Epstein-Barr virus. A few of the identified cytomegalovirus-associated TCR beta chains were confirmed in vitro to be specific for cytomegalovirus antigens. A further reported finding was that TCR beta sequences accurately predicted the HLA-A and HLA-B alleles for most subjects in the first cohort. For the cohort, immune exposure information was limited to CMV serostatus. Some IMGT-functional V segments, including TRBV6-2 and TRBV6-3, could not be told apart with the 87-base-pair reads, so those segments were excluded. Because HLA typing was unavailable for some donors at each locus, only the typed subset was used in association tests. An association between a missense DCLRE1C variant and V-gene and J-gene trimming of TCR beta chains was found in a later genetic analysis and replicated in an independent cohort. The presence/absence analyses assumed that sequencing depth was roughly uniform across donors, and that assumption may not be true. In a later genetic analysis, fewer N-insertions in productive TCRs were reported among donors in an Asian-associated ancestry cluster than the 666-donor mean. In an earlier analysis of roughly 500 of the donors, most TCR beta V segments appeared in productive rearrangements about 90% or about 30% of the time, broadly matching IMGT annotations. In a later analysis, the rate of TCR association differed among HLA loci, with DRB1 alleles having the most associated TCRs and HLA-C alleles having the fewest. At a false discovery rate of 0.05, a later analysis linked approximately 18,000 TCR beta sequences to specific HLA alleles. The classifier was reported to diagnose cytomegalovirus status with high specificity and sensitivity in both the original and validation cohorts. Correlated functional status among segregating V segments might be attributable to linkage disequilibrium, but an unknown experimental factor could not be ruled out.

The cohort comprised under 700 healthy bone marrow donors. All cohort members were sampled while nominally healthy, although unrecorded immune exposures were likely present. The donor tested CMV seronegative and was one of the 352 seronegative cohort members. A peripheral blood sample was provided by each donor, and peripheral blood mononuclear cells were used for TCR beta sequencing. Genomic DNA was extracted from the blood cell samples with the Qiagen DNeasy Blood Extraction Kit. The library was generated by the immunoSEQ multiplex PCR assay. For the multiplex PCR, a mixture combining 60 forward primers for TCR Vbeta segments and 13 reverse primers for TCR Jbeta segments was used. The CDR3 region of rearranged TCR beta genes was amplified from genomic DNA with a multiplex PCR assay. On the Illumina HiSeq System, the amplified TCR beta libraries were sequenced as 87-base-pair reads. Regarding the original processing steps: A later analysis tallied 75 million to 95 million unique TCR beta chains across the roughly 610 repertoires, and roughly 11 million of those chains were shared by two or more donors. Raw reads were error-corrected and collapsed into unique sequences with a nearest-neighbor algorithm that merged closely related sequences to remove PCR and sequencing errors. V, D and J gene segments were assigned by aligning CDR3 sequences to IMGT reference sequences. For a sequence to be retained, at least a six-nucleotide match to both a V gene segment and a J gene segment was required. A rearrangement counted as productive if the CDR3 had no stop codons and remained in frame with V and J, and every other rearrangement counted as non-productive. CDR3 was defined according to IMGT convention as the region running from the second conserved V-encoded cysteine to the conserved J-encoded phenylalanine. In an earlier analysis of more than 550 of the donors, sequences lacking an unambiguous match to a single V gene segment were excluded. An earlier analysis of a few hundred of the donors called V segments functional above 56.7% productive rearrangements and segregating when the between-donor standard deviation exceeded 5%. A statistical classification framework was developed to diagnose cytomegalovirus status using the catalog of TCR beta chain sequences. A later analysis assigned V and J genes by comparing TCR nucleotide sequences with IMGT/GENE-DB human TR gene sequences. Using the TCRdist pipeline, a later analysis assigned CDR3 sequences along with most-parsimonious VDJ recombination scenarios. In a later analysis, every TCR beta chain was defined by the combination of its CDR3 amino acid sequence and its V-gene family, and reads without a unique V-gene family were dropped. As a way to deal with suspected cross-contamination and a sequencing artifact, a later analysis dropped 450 to 600 nucleotide sequences that were highly shared and had low generation probability. In a later analysis, a clonal expansion index was calculated for each public chain from normalized within-repertoire ranks of inferred template counts. In a later analysis, generation probabilities were computed using a VDJ recombination model fitted to out-of-frame rearrangements, and the results were checked against IGoR. In a later analysis, TCR-TCR, TCR-HLA and TCR-CMV co-occurrence was scored with hypergeometric tests, and a repertoire-size bias correction was applied to TCR pairs. False discovery rates were estimated in a later analysis by permuting HLA or CMV assignments 20 times. In a later analysis, co-occurring TCRs were grouped using DBSCAN, and TCRdist sequence similarity was added for clustering within HLA-allele-positive subsets. Repertoires with fewer than 30,000 or more than 120,000 public chains, plus five repertoires with anomalous nucleotide sharing, were excluded from co-occurrence clustering. Imported from immuneACCESS, the table was reduced by TCRdb to in-frame sequences with V and J called. These copies leave out some clones; in studies compared against another copy, an unresolved V gene accounts for under half, and the cause of the remainder is not known. The DNA gave D and trimming, while V, J and clone size come from that table. Within this sample are approximately 170,000 clones, with around 80% of them counted one time only. The top ten constitute less than 1% of the sample.

The CDR3 spans 15 residues, from the cysteine through the phenylalanine. Just CDR3 DNA is preserved here, 45 bases in frame from base 1. Looking up the germline V gene (reference sequence) yields CDR1 MNHEY and CDR2 SMNVEV. Recombination joined TRBV27 with TRBJ2-5; the D region possibly corresponds to TRBD2 (5 bases align). The J call may be faulty, since TRBJ2-7 better matches the DNA end. Material for sequencing was PBMCs. The receptor was derived from a female donor in good health and CMV-seronegative. The CDR3 in this case is CASSLSGLRVDEQYF. DNA sequence: TGTGCCAGCAGTTTATCAGGATTGAGGGTCGACGAGCAGTACTTC.